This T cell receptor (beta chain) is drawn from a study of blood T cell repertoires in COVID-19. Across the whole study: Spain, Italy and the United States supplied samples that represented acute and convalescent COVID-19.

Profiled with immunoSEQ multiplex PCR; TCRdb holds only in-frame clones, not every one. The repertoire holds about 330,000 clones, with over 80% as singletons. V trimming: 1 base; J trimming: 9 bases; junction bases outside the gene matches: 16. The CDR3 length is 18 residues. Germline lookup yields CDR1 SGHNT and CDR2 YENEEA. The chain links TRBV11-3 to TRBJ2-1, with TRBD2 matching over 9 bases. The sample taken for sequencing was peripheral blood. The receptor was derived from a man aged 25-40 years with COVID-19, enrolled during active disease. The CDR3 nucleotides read TGTGCCAGCAGCTTAGTGTCTGGTGCGGCGGGAGGGGATACTGAGCAGTTCTTC. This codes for CASSLVSGAAGGDTEQFF. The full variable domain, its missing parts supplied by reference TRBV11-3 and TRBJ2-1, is EAGVVQSPRYKIIEKKQPVAFWCNPISGHNTLYWYLQNLGQGPELLIRYENEEAVDDSQLPKDRFSAERLKGVDSTLKIQPAELGDSAVYLCASSLVSGAAGGDTEQFFGPGTRLTVL.